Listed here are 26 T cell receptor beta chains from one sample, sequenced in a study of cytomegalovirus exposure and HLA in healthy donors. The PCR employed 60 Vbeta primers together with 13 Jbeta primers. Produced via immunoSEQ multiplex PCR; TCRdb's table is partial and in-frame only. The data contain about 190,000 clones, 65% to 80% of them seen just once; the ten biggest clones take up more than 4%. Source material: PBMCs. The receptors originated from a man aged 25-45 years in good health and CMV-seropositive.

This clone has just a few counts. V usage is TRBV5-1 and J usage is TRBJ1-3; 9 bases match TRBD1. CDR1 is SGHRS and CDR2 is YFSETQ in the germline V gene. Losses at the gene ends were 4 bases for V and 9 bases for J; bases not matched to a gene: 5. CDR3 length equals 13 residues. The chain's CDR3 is CASSPGQGTTIYF. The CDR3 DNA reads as TGCGCCAGCAGCCCTGGACAGGGGACCACCATATATTTT.

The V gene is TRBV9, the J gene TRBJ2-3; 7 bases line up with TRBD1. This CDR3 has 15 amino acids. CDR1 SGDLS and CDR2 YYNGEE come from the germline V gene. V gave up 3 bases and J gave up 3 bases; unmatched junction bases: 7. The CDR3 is CASSDRQGLTDTQYF. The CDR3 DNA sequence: TGTGCCAGCAGCGACCGACAGGGTTTGACAGATACGCAGTATTTT.

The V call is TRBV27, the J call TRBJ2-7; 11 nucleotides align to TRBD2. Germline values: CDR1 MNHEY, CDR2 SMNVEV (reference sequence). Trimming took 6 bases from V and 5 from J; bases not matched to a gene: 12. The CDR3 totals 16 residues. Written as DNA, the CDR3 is TGTGCCAGCAGAAGCCCTGGGACTAGCGGTGACGACGAGCAGTACTTC. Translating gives CASRSPGTSGDDEQYF.

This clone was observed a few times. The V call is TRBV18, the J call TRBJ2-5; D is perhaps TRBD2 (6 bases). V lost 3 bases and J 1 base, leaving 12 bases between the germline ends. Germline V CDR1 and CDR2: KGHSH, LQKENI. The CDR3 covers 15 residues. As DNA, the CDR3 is TGTGCCAGCTCACCCCCAGGAGGGGTCCAAGAGACCCAGTACTTC. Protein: CASSPPGGVQETQYF.

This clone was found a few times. The CDR3: CASRGSGDPYNSPLHF. For the CDR3, the DNA is TGTGCCAGTCGGGGGAGCGGGGATCCCTATAATTCACCCCTCCACTTT. This rearrangement joins TRBV9 to TRBJ1-6; TRBD1 is a possible D gene (5 bases). The CDR3 runs to 16 residues. CDR1 SGDLS and CDR2 YYNGEE come from the germline V gene. Trimming removed 8 bases at V and 2 bases at J, with 17 bases between.

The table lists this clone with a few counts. The CDR3 DNA reads TGTGCCAGCAGCAGGGAGGGGGGGGGCTACAATGAGCAGTTCTTC. It specifies CASSREGGGYNEQFF. The chain links TRBV5-4 to TRBJ2-1; D perhaps matches TRBD2 (7 bases). The CDR3 is made up of 15 amino acids. The V end was cut by 4 bases, the J end by 3 bases, with 14 bases between. Germline V gene lookup returns CDR1 SGHNT and CDR2 YYREEE (reference sequence).

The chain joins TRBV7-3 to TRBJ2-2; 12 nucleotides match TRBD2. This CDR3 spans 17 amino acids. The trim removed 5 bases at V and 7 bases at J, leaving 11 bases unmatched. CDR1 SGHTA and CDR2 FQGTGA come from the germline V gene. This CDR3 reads CASSKTLAGGMGGELFF. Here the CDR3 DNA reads TGTGCCAGCAGCAAAACACTAGCGGGAGGAATGGGCGGGGAGCTGTTTTTT.

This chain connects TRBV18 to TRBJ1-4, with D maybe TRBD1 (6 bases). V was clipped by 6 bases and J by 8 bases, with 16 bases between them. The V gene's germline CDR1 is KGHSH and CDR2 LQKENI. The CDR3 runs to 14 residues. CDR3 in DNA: TGTGCCAGCTCGCCAGTACAGGGTGAAGAAAAACTGTTTTTT. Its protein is CASSPVQGEEKLFF. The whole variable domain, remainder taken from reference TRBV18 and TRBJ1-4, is NAGVMQNPRHLVRRRGQEARLRCSPMKGHSHVYWYRQLPEEGLKFMVYLQKENIIDESGMPKERFSAEFPKEGPSILRIQQVVRGDSAAYFCASSPVQGEEKLFFGSGTQLSVL.

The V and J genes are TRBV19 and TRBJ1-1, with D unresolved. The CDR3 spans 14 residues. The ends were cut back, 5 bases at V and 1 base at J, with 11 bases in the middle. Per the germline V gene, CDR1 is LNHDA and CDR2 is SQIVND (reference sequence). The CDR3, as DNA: TGTGCCAGTAGTCGGAGGGCGGGGAACACTGAAGCTTTCTTT. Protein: CASSRRAGNTEAFF.

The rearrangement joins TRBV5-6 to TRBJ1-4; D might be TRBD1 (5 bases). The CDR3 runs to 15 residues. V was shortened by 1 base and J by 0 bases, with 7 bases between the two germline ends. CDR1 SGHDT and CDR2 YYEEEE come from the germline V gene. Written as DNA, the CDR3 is TGTGCCAGCAGCTTGCAAGGGGCAACTAATGAAAAACTGTTTTTT. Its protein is CASSLQGATNEKLFF.

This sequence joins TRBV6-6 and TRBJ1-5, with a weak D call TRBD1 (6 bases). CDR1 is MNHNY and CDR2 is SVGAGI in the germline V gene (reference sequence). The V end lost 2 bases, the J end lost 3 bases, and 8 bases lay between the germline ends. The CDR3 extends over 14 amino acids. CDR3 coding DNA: TGTGCCAGCAGTTACGCAGGGGACAATCAGCCCCAGCATTTT. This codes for CASSYAGDNQPQHF.

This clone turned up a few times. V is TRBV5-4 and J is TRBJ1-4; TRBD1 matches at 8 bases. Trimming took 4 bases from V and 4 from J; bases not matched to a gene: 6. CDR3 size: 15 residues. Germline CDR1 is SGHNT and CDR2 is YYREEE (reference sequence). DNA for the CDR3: TGTGCCAGCAGCCTACAGGGGGAGGGTAATGAAAAACTGTTTTTT. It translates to CASSLQGEGNEKLFF.

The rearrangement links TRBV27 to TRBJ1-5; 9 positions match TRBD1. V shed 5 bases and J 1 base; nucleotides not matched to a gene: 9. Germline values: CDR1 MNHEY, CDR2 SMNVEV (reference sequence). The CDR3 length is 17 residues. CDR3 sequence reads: CASSPLGDRVSNQPQHF. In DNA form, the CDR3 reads TGTGCCAGCAGTCCACTGGGGGACAGGGTAAGCAATCAGCCCCAGCATTTT.

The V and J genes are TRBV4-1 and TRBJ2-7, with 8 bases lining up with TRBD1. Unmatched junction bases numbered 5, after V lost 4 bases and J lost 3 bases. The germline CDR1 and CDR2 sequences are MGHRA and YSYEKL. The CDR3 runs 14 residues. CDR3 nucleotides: TGCGCCAGCAGCCCTGGACAGGGCCGCTACGAGCAGTACTTC. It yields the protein CASSPGQGRYEQYF.

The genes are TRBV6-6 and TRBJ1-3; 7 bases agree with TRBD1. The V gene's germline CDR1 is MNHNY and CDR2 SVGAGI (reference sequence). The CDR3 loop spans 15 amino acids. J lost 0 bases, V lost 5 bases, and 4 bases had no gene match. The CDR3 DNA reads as TGTGCCAGCAGTCCCGACAGGGCCTCTGGAAACACCATATATTTT. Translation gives CASSPDRASGNTIYF.

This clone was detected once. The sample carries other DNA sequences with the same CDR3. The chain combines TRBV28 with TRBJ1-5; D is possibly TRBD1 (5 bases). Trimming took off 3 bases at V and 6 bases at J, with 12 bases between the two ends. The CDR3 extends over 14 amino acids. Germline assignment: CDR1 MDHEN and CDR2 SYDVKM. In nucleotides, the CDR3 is TGTGCCAGCAGTTTTCAGGGATTCTTTCAGCCCCAGCATTTT. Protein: CASSFQGFFQPQHF.

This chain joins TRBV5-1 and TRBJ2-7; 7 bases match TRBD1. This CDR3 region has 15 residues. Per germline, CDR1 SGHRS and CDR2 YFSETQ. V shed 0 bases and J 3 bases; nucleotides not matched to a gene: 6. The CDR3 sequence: CASSLEGGQNYEQYF. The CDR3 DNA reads TGCGCCAGCAGCTTGGAAGGGGGCCAAAACTACGAGCAGTACTTC.

CDR3 protein: CASSLIRGPGTGISYEQYF. The CDR3 DNA reads TGTGCCAGCAGTTTAATCAGGGGCCCCGGGACAGGGATATCCTACGAGCAGTACTTC. The rearrangement joins TRBV28 to TRBJ2-7; 9 nucleotides line up with TRBD1. Losses at the gene ends were 2 bases for V and 1 base for J; bases not matched to a gene: 15. The germline V gene encodes CDR1 MDHEN and CDR2 SYDVKM. The CDR3 is 19 amino acids.

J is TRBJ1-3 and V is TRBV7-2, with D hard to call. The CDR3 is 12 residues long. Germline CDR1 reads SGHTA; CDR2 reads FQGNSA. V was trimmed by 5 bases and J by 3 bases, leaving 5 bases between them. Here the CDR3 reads CASSLLGNTIYF. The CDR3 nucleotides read TGTGCCAGCAGCCTTCTTGGAAACACCATATATTTT.

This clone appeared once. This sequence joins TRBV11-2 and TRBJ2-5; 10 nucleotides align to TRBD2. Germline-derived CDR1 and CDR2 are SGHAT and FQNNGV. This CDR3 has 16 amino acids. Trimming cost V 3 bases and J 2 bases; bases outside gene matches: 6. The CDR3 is CASSFGTSESQETQYF. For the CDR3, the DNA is TGTGCCAGCAGCTTTGGGACTAGCGAGAGTCAAGAGACCCAGTACTTC.

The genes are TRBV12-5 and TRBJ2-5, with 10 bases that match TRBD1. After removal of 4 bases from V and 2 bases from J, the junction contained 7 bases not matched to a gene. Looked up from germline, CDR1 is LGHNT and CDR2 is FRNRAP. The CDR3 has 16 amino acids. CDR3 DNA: TGTGCTAGTGGTTCCACCCGGGACAGGGGACAAGAGACCCAGTACTTC. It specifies CASGSTRDRGQETQYF.

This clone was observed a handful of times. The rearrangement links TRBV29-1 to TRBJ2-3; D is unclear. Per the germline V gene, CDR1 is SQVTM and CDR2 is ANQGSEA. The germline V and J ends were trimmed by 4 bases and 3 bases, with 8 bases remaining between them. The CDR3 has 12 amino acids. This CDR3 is CSVGSPTDTQYF. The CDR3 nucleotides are TGCAGCGTTGGTAGCCCGACAGATACGCAGTATTTT.

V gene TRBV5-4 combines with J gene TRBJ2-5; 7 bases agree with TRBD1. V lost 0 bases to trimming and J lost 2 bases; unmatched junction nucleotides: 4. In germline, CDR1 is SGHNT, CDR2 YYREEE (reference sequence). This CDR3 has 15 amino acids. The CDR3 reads CASSLGRGKQETQYF. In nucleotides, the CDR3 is TGTGCCAGCAGCTTGGGCAGGGGGAAACAAGAGACCCAGTACTTC.

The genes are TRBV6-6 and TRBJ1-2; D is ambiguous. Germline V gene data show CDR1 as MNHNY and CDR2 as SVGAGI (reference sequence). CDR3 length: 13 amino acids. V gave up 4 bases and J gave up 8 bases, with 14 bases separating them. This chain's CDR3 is CASSFSREGGYTF. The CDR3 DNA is TGTGCCAGCAGTTTTTCACGGGAGGGAGGCTACACCTTC.

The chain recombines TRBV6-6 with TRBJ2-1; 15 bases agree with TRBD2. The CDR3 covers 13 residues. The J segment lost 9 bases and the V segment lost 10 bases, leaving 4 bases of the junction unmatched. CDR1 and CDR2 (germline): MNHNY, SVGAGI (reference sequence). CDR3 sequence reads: CAITGLAGGEQFF. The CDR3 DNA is TGTGCCATCACGGGACTAGCGGGAGGTGAGCAGTTCTTC.

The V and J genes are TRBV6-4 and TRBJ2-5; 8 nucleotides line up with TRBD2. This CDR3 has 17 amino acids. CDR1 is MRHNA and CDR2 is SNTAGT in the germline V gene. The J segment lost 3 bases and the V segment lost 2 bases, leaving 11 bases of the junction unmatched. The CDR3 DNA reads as TGTGCCAGCAGTGACCCCTCACTAGCGGTCAAAAAAGAGACCCAGTACTTC. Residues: CASSDPSLAVKKETQYF.